This is a list of T cell receptor beta chains from one sample in a study of shared clonotypes between healthy human individuals. Some clones are missing from TCRdb's copy, which holds only in-frame ones; the method was immunoSEQ multiplex PCR. Of approximately 460,000 clones listed, 75% to 80% are singletons. The sample comprised PBMCs. The receptors originated from a woman in her 40s in good health. Some clones in this sample may be carry-over from other donors' samples. The CDR3 runs from the conserved cysteine through the conserved F or W. The D gene is left open where the match is weak. Rows may omit the clone size; those that give it use once, few, many or a size class.

J	size	D	V	CDR3	DNA
TRBJ2-5	NA	TRBD1	TRBV5-6	CASSTRQGVGETQYF	TGTGCCAGCAGCACTCGACAGGGTGTAGGGGAGACCCAGTACTTC
TRBJ1-1	NA	TRBD1	TRBV28	CASSVTGGVNTEAFF	TGTGCCAGCAGTGTAACAGGGGGCGTAAACACTGAAGCTTTCTTT
TRBJ2-1	NA	TRBD2	TRBV30	CAWSRTSRTYNEQFF	TGTGCCTGGAGCCGGACTAGCCGAACCTACAATGAGCAGTTCTTC
TRBJ2-1	NA	NA	TRBV19	CASSRRSYNEQFF	TGTGCCAGTAGTCGAAGATCGTACAATGAGCAGTTCTTC
TRBJ2-1	many	NA	TRBV10-2	CASRRDVYNEQFF	TGCGCCAGCAGACGGGACGTTTACAATGAGCAGTTCTTC
TRBJ2-7	NA	TRBD2	TRBV28	CASSLTSGNYEQYF	TGTGCCAGCAGCCTGACTAGCGGCAACTACGAGCAGTACTTC
TRBJ2-1	NA	NA	TRBV7-6	CASSYTERGEQFF	TGTGCCAGCAGCTACACAGAACGGGGTGAGCAGTTCTTC
TRBJ2-2	few	NA	TRBV27	CASSFRLGLGELFF	TGTGCCAGCAGTTTCAGGTTGGGCCTTGGGGAGCTGTTTTTT
TRBJ1-2	once	NA	TRBV5-1	CASSLDTGSGYGYTF	TGCGCCAGCAGCTTGGATACAGGGTCTGGCTATGGCTACACCTTC
TRBJ2-7	NA	NA	TRBV28	CASSLTPRTGILYEQYF	TGTGCCAGCAGTCTCACACCACGAACAGGGATCCTCTACGAGCAGTACTTC
TRBJ2-2	NA	TRBD2	TRBV29-1	CSVERGLNTGELFF	TGCAGCGTTGAGCGGGGGTTGAACACCGGGGAGCTGTTTTTT
TRBJ2-7	NA	TRBD2	TRBV5-1	CASSLPLAGTSGEGHYEQYF	TGCGCCAGCAGCTTGCCGTTAGCCGGGACTAGCGGAGAAGGGCACTACGAGCAGTACTTC
TRBJ1-6	once	TRBD1	TRBV27	CASSLPQGRVNSPLHF	TGTGCCAGCAGTTTACCACAGGGGAGGGTGAATTCACCCCTCCACTTT
TRBJ2-7	once	NA	TRBV7-9	CASSLAGGPTRQYF	TGTGCCAGCAGCTTAGCCGGCGGACCGACAAGGCAGTACTTC
TRBJ2-7	NA	TRBD2	TRBV5-1	CASSLDTSGYEQYF	TGCGCCAGCAGCTTGGACACTAGCGGATACGAGCAGTACTTC
TRBJ1-5	NA	NA	TRBV19	CAREGPGPQHF	TGTGCTAGGGAGGGGCCGGGGCCCCAGCATTTT
TRBJ1-1	NA	NA	TRBV10-2	CASSEAARDGTEAFF	TGCGCCAGCAGTGAGGCCGCACGGGATGGCACTGAAGCTTTCTTT
TRBJ2-6	NA	NA	TRBV28	CASSLTGANVLTF	TGTGCCAGCAGTTTAACTGGGGCCAACGTCCTGACTTTC
TRBJ2-5	NA	TRBD2	TRBV30	CAWGLAGGETQYF	TGTGCCTGGGGACTAGCGGGAGGTGAGACCCAGTACTTC
TRBJ2-7	many	NA	TRBV5-1	CASSIRGAGNEQYF	TGCGCCAGCAGCATCCGGGGGGCAGGGAACGAGCAGTACTTC
TRBJ2-7	NA	TRBD2	TRBV28	CASSAPRTSGYYEQYF	TGTGCCAGCAGCGCCCCTCGGACTAGCGGGTACTACGAGCAGTACTTC
TRBJ1-1	NA	NA	TRBV7-2	CASSLGGLNTEAFF	TGTGCCAGCAGCTTAGGGGGCCTGAACACTGAAGCTTTCTTT
TRBJ2-5	NA	TRBD1	TRBV29-1	CSAAKGQGQETQYF	TGCAGCGCCGCGAAGGGACAGGGACAAGAGACCCAGTACTTC
TRBJ2-7	NA	NA	TRBV6-6	CASSYSDEQYF	TGTGCCAGCAGTTACTCGGACGAGCAGTACTTC
TRBJ2-7	NA	NA	TRBV7-9	CASSLDPEAYEQYF	TGTGCCAGCAGCTTGGACCCGGAGGCCTACGAGCAGTACTTC
TRBJ2-7	NA	NA	TRBV29-1	CSVIRGPYEQYF	TGCAGCGTTATCCGGGGTCCGTACGAGCAGTACTTC
TRBJ1-2	few	TRBD1	TRBV7-8	CASSRQGYGYTF	TGTGCCAGCAGCCGACAGGGGTATGGCTACACCTTC
TRBJ2-7	NA	NA	TRBV6-5	CASSYSIGGGGYEQYF	TGTGCCAGCAGTTACTCGATTGGAGGAGGGGGCTACGAGCAGTACTTC
TRBJ2-1	NA	NA	TRBV19	CASSILWSGAYNEQFF	TGCGCCAGTAGTATCCTTTGGTCAGGGGCCTACAATGAGCAGTTCTTC
TRBJ1-2	NA	TRBD1	TRBV29-1	CSVGDRGNYGYTF	TGCAGCGTTGGGGACAGAGGAAACTATGGCTACACCTTC
TRBJ2-7	NA	TRBD2	TRBV6-1	CASSSRTRYHEQYF	TGTGCCAGCAGTTCAAGGACTAGATACCACGAGCAGTACTTC
TRBJ2-5	NA	NA	TRBV11-2	CASSPGEETQYF	TGTGCCAGCAGCCCCGGGGAGGAGACCCAGTACTTC